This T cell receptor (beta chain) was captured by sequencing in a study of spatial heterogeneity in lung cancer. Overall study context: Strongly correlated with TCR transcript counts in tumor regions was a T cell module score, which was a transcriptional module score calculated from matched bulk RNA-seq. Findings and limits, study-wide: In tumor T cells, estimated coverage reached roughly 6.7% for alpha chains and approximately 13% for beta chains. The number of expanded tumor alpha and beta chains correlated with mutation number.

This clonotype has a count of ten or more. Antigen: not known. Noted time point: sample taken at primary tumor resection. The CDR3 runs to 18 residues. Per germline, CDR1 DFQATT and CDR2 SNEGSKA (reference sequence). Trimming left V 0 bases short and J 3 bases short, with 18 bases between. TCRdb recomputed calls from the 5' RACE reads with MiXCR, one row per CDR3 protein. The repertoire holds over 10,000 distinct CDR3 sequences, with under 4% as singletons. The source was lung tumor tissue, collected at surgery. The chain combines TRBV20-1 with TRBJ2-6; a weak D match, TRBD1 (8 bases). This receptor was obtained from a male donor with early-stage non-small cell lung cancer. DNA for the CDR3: TGCAGTGCTAGAGATGGTCACAGGGGGGGACGTGGGGCCAACGTCCTGACTTTC. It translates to CSARDGHRGGRGANVLTF.